This T cell receptor (beta chain) stems from a study of vaccination effects on CD4 cells after COVID-19. In the study overall: Sampling occurred a median 72 days post second dose, range 14 to 241. Points from the study as a whole: The post-vaccine spike-reactive clones of convalescents showed a predominance of new vaccine-induced clones. Convalescent patients were scarce in the study, and it lacked early post-infection timepoints.

The germline V gene has CDR1 LGHDT and CDR2 YNNKEL (reference sequence). CDR3 length equals 14 residues. V lost 8 bases to trimming and J lost 8 bases, with 19 bases between them. TCRdb's table, derived via immunoSEQ multiplex PCR, lists solely in-frame clones and lacks some. The sample shows roughly 46,000 clones, around 70% of them seen only once. About this clone itself: The antigen remains unidentified.

Cultured cells yielded isolated CD4+ T cells after 10 days. This person's SARS-CoV-2 infection, confirmed by PCR, occurred between March and December 2020. Either the mRNA-1273 or the BNT162b2 vaccine was given to participants as two doses. In the cultures, half the medium was exchanged for IL-2 medium on days 3 and 7. Sequenced material: CD4+ T cells from PBMCs cultured without peptide, taken after COVID-19 vaccination. The receptor was derived from a human donor who had a prior SARS-CoV-2 infection. This sequence joins TRBV3-1 (or the pseudogene TRBV3-2) and TRBJ1-3; unclear D gene. CDR3 sequence reads: CASSGSSPPDTIYF. The CDR3 nucleotides are TGTGCCAGCTCTGGAAGTTCCCCGCCCGACACCATATATTTT.